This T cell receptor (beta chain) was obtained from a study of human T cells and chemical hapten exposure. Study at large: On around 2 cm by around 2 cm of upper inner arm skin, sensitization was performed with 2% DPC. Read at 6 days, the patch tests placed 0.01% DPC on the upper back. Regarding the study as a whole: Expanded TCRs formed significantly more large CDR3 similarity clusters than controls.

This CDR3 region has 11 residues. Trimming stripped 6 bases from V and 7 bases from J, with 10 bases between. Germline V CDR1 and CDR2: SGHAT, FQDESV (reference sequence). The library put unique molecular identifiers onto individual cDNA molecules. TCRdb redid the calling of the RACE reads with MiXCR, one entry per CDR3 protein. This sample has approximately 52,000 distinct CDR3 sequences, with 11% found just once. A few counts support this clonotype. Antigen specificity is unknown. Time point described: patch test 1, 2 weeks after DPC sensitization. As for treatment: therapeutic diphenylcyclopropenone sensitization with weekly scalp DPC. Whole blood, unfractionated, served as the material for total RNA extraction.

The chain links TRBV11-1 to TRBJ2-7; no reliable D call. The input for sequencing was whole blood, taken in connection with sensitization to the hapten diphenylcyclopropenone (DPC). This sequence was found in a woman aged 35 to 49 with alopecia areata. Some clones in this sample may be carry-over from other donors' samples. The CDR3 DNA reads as TGTGCCAGCAGAGGAAGGTTAGAGCAGTACTTC. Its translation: CASRGRLEQYF.